These 13 T cell receptor delta chains originate from one sample sequenced in a study of gamma-delta T cells after stem cell transplantation. TCRdb re-called clones from the RT-PCR reads using CATT. This table holds around 7,800 delta-chain clones, roughly 15% found once. Sequences were obtained from gamma-delta T cells. The origin of the receptors is a human donor. It is not recorded whose cells these are; they may come from a transplant donor.

As to this clone: A read error may be the cause here, since a much bigger clone is one base away. The chain recombines TRDV2 with TRDJ1; 8 nucleotides line up with TRDD3. V lost 3 bases, J lost 0 bases, and 20 bases stayed unmatched. The CDR3 extends over 20 amino acids. Germline V CDR1 and CDR2: GEAIGNYY, EKD. The CDR3 nucleotides are TGTGCCTGTGACGCCGTAGGACATGGGGGATCCTCCCTCGACACCGATAAACTCATCTTT. Translation: CACDAVGHGGSSLDTDKLIF.

This clone has just a few counts. This may come from a read error, since a much larger clone is one base off. The chain is built from TRDV2 and TRDJ3; 8 positions agree with TRDD3. CDR1 and CDR2 from the germline V gene are GEAIGNYY and EKD. The CDR3 runs to 18 residues. With V trimmed by 3 bases and J by 2 bases, 8 bases remained unmatched. The CDR3 loop is CACDVLGVSPWDTRQMFF. As DNA, the CDR3 is TGTGCCTGTGACGTACTGGGGGTCAGCCCCTGGGACACCCGACAGATGTTTTTC.

This rearrangement joins TRDV2 to TRDJ1, with 9 bases aligning to TRDD3. CDR3 length: 25 residues. Germline V lookup: CDR1 GEAIGNYY, CDR2 EKD. With 7 bases clipped from V and 0 bases from J, the junction kept 38 bases outside the gene matches. The CDR3 DNA is TGTGCCTGGGGACATTCCAATACTGGGGGACATACTTCCCCTACCCCACCAGCGTACACCGATAAACTCATCTTT. Its protein product is CAWGHSNTGGHTSPTPPAYTDKLIF.

This clone is judged large (0.1 to 1%). Other DNA sequences in this specimen translate into the identical CDR3. This sequence joins TRDV2 and TRDJ2; TRDD3 aligns across 8 bases. CDR1 and CDR2 (germline): GEAIGNYY, EKD. The junction had 1 base not matched to a gene; V was cut back by 0 bases and J by 5 bases. The CDR3 covers 14 residues. The CDR3 is CACDTVGDTAQLFF. Here the CDR3 DNA reads TGTGCCTGTGACACCGTGGGGGATACAGCACAACTCTTCTTT.

The V and J genes are TRDV2 and TRDJ3, with TRDD3 identical over 13 bases. V was pared by 3 bases and J by 8 bases, with 12 bases of the junction left unmatched. CDR1 and CDR2 from the germline V gene are GEAIGNYY and EKD. The CDR3 loop spans 19 amino acids. CDR3 residues: CACDRVLGDTQWYTRQMFF. The CDR3 bases are TGTGCCTGTGACCGAGTACTGGGGGATACGCAGTGGTACACCCGACAGATGTTTTTC.

This clone is labeled medium-sized (0.01 to 0.1%). The chain combines TRDV1 with TRDJ3; TRDD2 aligns across 8 bases. Trimming removed 4 bases from V and 3 bases from J; junction bases left unmatched: 14. Germline V gene data show CDR1 as TSWWSYY and CDR2 as QGS. CDR3 length: 20 amino acids. This CDR3 reads CALGGASSYTGYWDTRQMFF. The DNA of the CDR3 is TGTGCTCTTGGGGGTGCCTCTTCCTACACGGGATACTGGGACACCCGACAGATGTTTTTC.

On this clone itself: A read error is likely here: a far larger clone is one base away. This sample includes further DNA sequences coding for the same CDR3. The chain links TRDV2 to TRDJ1, with D tentatively TRDD3 (6 bases). V was shortened by 2 bases and J by 0 bases, with 15 bases between the two germline ends. CDR3 length: 16 amino acids. Looked up from germline, CDR1 is GEAIGNYY and CDR2 is EKD. The CDR3 sequence is CACDILGDEDTDKLIF. DNA of the CDR3: TGTGCCTGTGACATACTGGGAGATGAGGACACCGATAAACTCATCTTT.

With regard to this clone: This likely came from a read error, as a far larger clone is one base away. The CDR3 bases are TGTGCCTGTGACAAAATACTGGGGGATACCTGCGACACCCGACAGATGTTTTTC. Protein product: CACDKILGDTCDTRQMFF. V gene TRDV2 combines with J gene TRDJ3; 12 bases fit TRDD3. This CDR3 comprises 18 residues. The germline V gene has CDR1 GEAIGNYY and CDR2 EKD.

The chain has TRDV1 and TRDJ1; D is unclear. Per the germline V gene, CDR1 is TSWWSYY and CDR2 is QGS. Deletions cut 0 bases from V and 1 base from J, with 15 bases between. The CDR3 loop spans 17 amino acids. CDR3 sequence reads: CALGELVPFCGTDKLIF. The CDR3 nucleotides are TGTGCTCTTGGGGAACTGGTGCCTTTCTGCGGCACCGATAAACTCATCTTT.

This clone is termed medium-sized. This sequence joins TRDV2 and TRDJ3; 9 bases are a match to TRDD3. The CDR3 spans 18 residues. J gave up 2 bases and V 0 bases, and 4 bases lay outside the gene matches. The germline V gene encodes CDR1 GEAIGNYY and CDR2 EKD. CDR3 protein: CACDTGGYLAWDTRQMFF. The CDR3 DNA follows: TGTGCCTGTGACACCGGGGGATACTTGGCCTGGGACACCCGACAGATGTTTTTC.

J is TRDJ3 and V is TRDV2, with TRDD3 matching 10 bases. This CDR3 has 18 residues. V lost 2 bases, J lost 3 bases, and 6 bases stayed unmatched. The V gene's germline CDR1 is GEAIGNYY and CDR2 EKD. As DNA, the CDR3 is TGTGCCTGTGACATCGTACTGGGGGATCTCTGGGACACCCGACAGATGTTTTTC. This codes for CACDIVLGDLWDTRQMFF.

The chain has TRDV1 and TRDJ1; 8 nucleotides agree with TRDD3. Trimming at V came to 5 bases and at J to 7 bases, leaving 18 bases not matched to a gene. CDR1 is TSWWSYY, CDR2 QGS, per germline. The CDR3 loop spans 17 amino acids. The CDR3 DNA reads as TGTGCTCTTGGGAACGGCGGCTTTCGGGGATACCTCATTAAACTCATCTTT. Amino acid sequence: CALGNGGFRGYLIKLIF.

This clone came up a few times. J is TRDJ3 and V is TRDV2; 7 nucleotides agree with TRDD3. The CDR3 runs 19 residues. CDR1 is GEAIGNYY and CDR2 is EKD in the germline V gene. V trimming: 3 bases; J trimming: 0 bases; junction bases outside the gene matches: 10. DNA of the CDR3: TGTGCCTGTGACCCCTTAGTGGGGGACCTCTCCTGGGACACCCGACAGATGTTTTTC. As protein: CACDPLVGDLSWDTRQMFF.